A selection of T cell receptor beta chains follows, all from one sample in a study of T cells in Graves' hyperthyroidism and ophthalmopathy. TCRdb re-derived calls from the multiplex PCR reads in MiXCR, one entry per CDR3 protein. The table records hundreds of thousands of distinct CDR3 sequences, around 13% of them present only once. Sequencing was carried out using blood. The receptors were gathered from a woman aged 45-65 years with Graves' ophthalmopathy. Both conserved end residues are part of each CDR3. The D gene is left open where the match is weak. Some rows mark clone size as missing; the rest say once, few, many or name a class of expanded clone.

few,TRBJ2-1,TRBV6-2/TRBV6-3,.,TGTGCCAGCAGTTACCTGGGAAGGGAAACGGGTGAGCAGTTCTTC,CASSYLGRETGEQFF
few,TRBJ1-2,TRBV20-1,.,TGCAGTGCTAGAGTAGCACAGCTCTATAGCTACACCTTC,CSARVAQLYSYTF
many,TRBJ1-2,TRBV7-8,.,TGTGCCAGCAGCTTAGCCAGGTTCGGAGGGCTAGGGGGCTACACCTTC,CASSLARFGGLGGYTF
many,TRBJ1-5,TRBV4-1,.,TGCGCCAGCAGCCAAGCGACGTTTCAGCCCCAGCATTTT,CASSQATFQPQHF
many,TRBJ2-1,TRBV20-1,TRBD2,TGCAGTGCTTTCACTAGCGGGAGAGGAGGTGACAATGAGCAGTTCTTC,CSAFTSGRGGDNEQFF
few,TRBJ2-4,TRBV28,TRBD2,TGTGCCAGCAGTTTATGGACTAGCGGGAAACAAAACATTCAGTACTTC,CASSLWTSGKQNIQYF
many,TRBJ1-1,TRBV28,.,TGTGGGGTCGTAAGGAACACTGAAGCTTTCTTT,CGVVRNTEAFF
many,TRBJ1-6,TRBV18,.,TGTGCCAGCTCCCCGGGGGTCAGGGATTCACCCCTCCACTTT,CASSPGVRDSPLHF
.,TRBJ2-1,TRBV10-3,.,TGTGCCATCACAGGGACTTCGTTATACAATGAGCAGTTCTTC,CAITGTSLYNEQFF
many,TRBJ1-1,TRBV27,.,TGTGCCAGCAGCCTTTGGTCGGACAGATTGAACACTGAAGCTTTCTTT,CASSLWSDRLNTEAFF
.,TRBJ2-7,TRBV3-1,.,TGTACCAGCAGCCAAGTTCAGGGTGCCTACGAGCAGTACTTC,CTSSQVQGAYEQYF
many,TRBJ2-7,TRBV12-3/TRBV12-4,TRBD1,TGTGCCAGCAGTGCCCACAGGGGGGTGTTAAGCGAGCAGTACTTC,CASSAHRGVLSEQYF
many,TRBJ2-7,TRBV27,.,TGTGCCAGCAGTTATCTAACAGGGACTTACGAGCAGTACTTC,CASSYLTGTYEQYF
many,TRBJ2-5,TRBV6-1,.,TGTGCCAGCAGCTATCAGACAGGAATCCAAGAGACCCAGTACTTC,CASSYQTGIQETQYF
.,TRBJ2-5,TRBV10-3,.,TGTGCCATCCGTGAGAGGCCAGTCATCTTC,CAIRERPVIF
.,TRBJ2-1,TRBV11-2,.,TGTGCCAGCAGCTCACTCAAGGGCGGAAACAATGAGCAGTTCTTC,CASSSLKGGNNEQFF
many,TRBJ2-7,TRBV6-2/TRBV6-3,.,TGTGCCAGCAGTTACTCGAAGGAAGGCGGATACTACGAGCAGTACTTC,CASSYSKEGGYYEQYF
many,TRBJ2-7,TRBV7-2,TRBD2,TGTGCCAGCAGCTTAGTTCCAGGAGCGGGCGGGAGTTACGAGCAGTACTTC,CASSLVPGAGGSYEQYF
.,TRBJ2-7,TRBV6-2/TRBV6-3,TRBD1,TGTGCCAGCATTAGGGGACAGGGGGCGCGCGAGCAGTACTTC,CASIRGQGAREQYF
many,TRBJ2-7,TRBV28,TRBD2,TGTGCCAGCAGTTTGGTTTTATCTGGGAGAACGGGACTAGCGGGAGCAACCTACGAGCAGTACTTC,CASSLVLSGRTGLAGATYEQYF
many,TRBJ2-1,TRBV30,.,TGTGCCTGGAGTGAACATGCGTTTACTAGGAGAGAGCAGTTCTTC,CAWSEHAFTRREQFF
many,TRBJ2-2,TRBV2,.,TGTGCCAGCAGCTTTAACAACAGGCGGGCCACCGGGGAGCTGTTTTTT,CASSFNNRRATGELFF
many,TRBJ2-6,TRBV28,TRBD1,TGTGCCAGCAGCCGACCGGGACAGGGAACAGCGGGGGCCAACGTCCTGACTTTC,CASSRPGQGTAGANVLTF
many,TRBJ2-1,TRBV28,TRBD2,TGTGCCAGCAGTTTTAGCGGGAGGGAACAGTTCTTC,CASSFSGREQFF
.,TRBJ1-3,TRBV12-3/TRBV12-4,.,TGTGCCAGCAGTTTTCACGGGGGAGACACCATATATTTT,CASSFHGGDTIYF
many,TRBJ2-7,TRBV5-1,.,TGCGCCAGCGGCGAACAGGACGCAGAGCAGTACTTC,CASGEQDAEQYF
many,TRBJ2-1,TRBV6-1,TRBD1,TGTGCCAGCAGTTCTATGTCGGGACAGGGTCGGAATGAGCAGTTCTTC,CASSSMSGQGRNEQFF